This T cell receptor beta chain derives from a study of siplizumab effects on memory and regulatory T cells. Study-level points and caveats: Siplizumab produced a significant drop in alloreactive sequences attributable to unstimulated CD4+ memory cells. Mappable alloreactive CD4+ clones came from Treg cells roughly 65% of the time on average with siplizumab, against 25% to 30% in controls. A small minority of alloreactive clones were mapped to unstimulated subsets.

To note about this clone: Its antigen is undetermined.

The germline V gene encodes CDR1 SGHTA and CDR2 FQGNSA. The CDR3 contains 15 residues. Trimming took off 5 bases at V and 0 bases at J, with 14 bases between the two ends. Profiled with immunoSEQ multiplex PCR; TCRdb holds only in-frame clones, not every one. The data hold some 120,000 clones, with roughly 95% observed a single time. The source of this sequence is a human donor in good health. This chain uses TRBV7-2 with TRBJ2-7; D might be TRBD2 (6 bases). The sequencing input was non-Treg CD4+ T cells sorted from blood. The CDR3 DNA is TGTGCCAGCAGCCCAGTAGGGGACTTCTCCTACGAGCAGTACTTC. It yields the protein CASSPVGDFSYEQYF.